This T cell receptor (beta chain) originates from a study of control samples from healthy donors and cancer patients. The protocol was immunoSEQ multiplex PCR, while the TCRdb copy is restricted to in-frame clones and leaves out a portion. The sample comprises approximately 140,000 clones, 80% to 95% of which are singletons, and 5.5% to 7.5% rests with the top ten. The CDR3 sequence is 15 residues long. The V gene's germline CDR1 is SGHKS and CDR2 YYEKEE (reference sequence). Losses at the gene ends were 0 bases for V and 2 bases for J; bases not matched to a gene: 5. The source is a man between 18 and 29 years old in good health. Material for sequencing was blood. V and J are TRBV5-5 and TRBJ2-7; 7 bases line up with TRBD2. CDR3 DNA: TGTGCCAGCAGCTTGGAGGTAGCGGGTACCTACGAGCAGTACTTC. Translating gives CASSLEVAGTYEQYF.